One and the same sample provided the 32 T cell receptor beta chains below, sequenced in a study of T-cell memory formation after mild COVID-19. TCRdb reanalysed the 5' RACE reads using MiXCR and keeps one entry per CDR3 protein. The sample holds about 340,000 distinct CDR3 sequences, 10% to 15% seen once. Sequenced sample: PBMCs or a T cell subset sorted from them (not recorded which). The receptors originated from a young man who had mild COVID-19 (a few samples of this study predate the infection). Cell type and time point are not known.

The V and J genes are TRBV3-1 and TRBJ1-2; weak D call: TRBD1 (6 bases). Per the germline V gene, CDR1 is LGHDT and CDR2 is YNNKEL (reference sequence). CDR3 length equals 13 residues. Trimming pared 2 bases from V and 6 bases from J, leaving 10 bases between. The CDR3 reads CASSQRGADGYTF. CDR3 coding DNA: TGTGCCAGCAGCCAAAGGGGGGCCGATGGCTACACCTTC.

The chain joins TRBV4-1 to TRBJ1-2; no clear D. In germline, CDR1 is MGHRA, CDR2 YSYEKL. This CDR3 spans 15 amino acids. Deletions cut 3 bases from V and 2 bases from J, with 13 bases between. CDR3: CASSHPATGNYGYTF. In DNA, the CDR3 is TGCGCCAGCAGCCACCCAGCTACCGGGAACTATGGCTACACCTTC.

The chain couples TRBV29-1 to TRBJ1-2; D call uncertain. V was trimmed by 4 bases and J by 2 bases, leaving 11 bases between them. Germline lookup yields CDR1 SQVTM and CDR2 ANQGSEA. The CDR3 has 13 residues. CDR3 sequence reads: CSVVGLENYGYTF. DNA for the CDR3: TGCAGCGTTGTAGGGTTGGAGAACTATGGCTACACCTTC.

The rearrangement uses TRBV4-3 and TRBJ2-1; 11 bases fit TRBD1. Germline loops: CDR1 LGHNA, CDR2 YSLEER. The CDR3 length is 15 residues. Trimming took 7 bases from V and 6 from J; bases not matched to a gene: 8. CDR3 in amino acids: CASILPGQGVNEQFF. As DNA, the CDR3 is TGCGCCAGCATCCTACCGGGACAGGGGGTCAATGAGCAGTTCTTC.

This clonotype was seen repeatedly, ten times or more. The V call is TRBV5-1, the J call TRBJ2-3, with 7 bases that match TRBD1. This CDR3 is built from 15 residues. The V gene's germline CDR1 is SGHRS and CDR2 YFSETQ. Unmatched junction bases numbered 4, after V lost 0 bases and J lost 3 bases. CDR3: CASSLGPQGTDTQYF. In nucleotides, the CDR3 is TGCGCCAGCAGCTTGGGGCCACAGGGGACAGATACGCAGTATTTT.

In its sample, this clonotype was seen a few times. This rearrangement joins TRBV20-1 to TRBJ2-1; D is uncertain. Trimming stripped 6 bases from V and 13 bases from J, with 16 bases between. The germline gives CDR1 DFQATT, CDR2 SNEGSKA (reference sequence). The CDR3 has 11 amino acids. Here the CDR3 reads CSALGLGAQFF. The CDR3 DNA sequence: TGCAGTGCCTTGGGCCTCGGTGCCCAGTTCTTC.

The V gene is TRBV9, the J gene TRBJ1-2, with D maybe TRBD1 (5 bases). The CDR3 runs 12 residues. Germline lookup yields CDR1 SGDLS and CDR2 YYNGEE. V was trimmed by 1 base and J by 8 bases, leaving 9 bases between them. The CDR3, as DNA: TGTGCCAGCAGCGTACAGGGTTTCGGCTACACCTTC. Translated, it gives CASSVQGFGYTF. Variable domain in full (rest from reference TRBV9 and TRBJ1-2): DSGVTQTPKHLITATGQRVTLRCSPRSGDLSVYWYQQSLDQGLQFLIQYYNGEERAKGNILERFSAQQFPDLHSELNLSSLELGDSALYFCASSVQGFGYTFGSGTRLTVV.

V gene TRBV7-9 combines with J gene TRBJ1-1; TRBD1 is a possible D gene (5 bases). V lost 7 bases and J 4 bases, leaving 22 bases between the germline ends. Germline CDR1 is SEHNR and CDR2 is FQNEAQ (reference sequence). The CDR3 length is 16 residues. CDR3 DNA: TGTGCCAGCACCCCTTCGGCAGGGTCCTATCTCACTGAAGCTTTCTTT. This codes for CASTPSAGSYLTEAFF.

This chain joins TRBV9 and TRBJ2-3; TRBD2 aligns across 9 bases. The length of the CDR3 is 16 residues. After removal of 0 bases from V and 5 bases from J, the junction contained 7 bases not matched to a gene. The V gene's germline CDR1 is SGDLS and CDR2 YYNGEE. This CDR3 reads CASSVAAGGPRDTQYF. The CDR3, as DNA: TGTGCCAGCAGCGTAGCGGCGGGGGGGCCGAGAGATACGCAGTATTTT. The entire variable domain, with the rest obtained from reference TRBV9 and TRBJ2-3, is as follows: DSGVTQTPKHLITATGQRVTLRCSPRSGDLSVYWYQQSLDQGLQFLIQYYNGEERAKGNILERFSAQQFPDLHSELNLSSLELGDSALYFCASSVAAGGPRDTQYFGPGTRLTVL.

The genes are TRBV7-2 and TRBJ2-5, with D perhaps assigned TRBD1 or TRBD2 (6 bases each). The CDR3 has 16 residues. Germline loops: CDR1 SGHTA, CDR2 FQGNSA. V was pared by 3 bases and J by 3 bases, with 17 bases between. In nucleotides, the CDR3 is TGTGCCAGCAGCTTGGTGGGTGGGGGGCTTGAAGAGACCCAGTACTTC. Residues: CASSLVGGGLEETQYF. The complete variable domain, with remaining parts taken from reference TRBV7-2 and TRBJ2-5, reads GAGVSQSPSNKVTEKGKDVELRCDPISGHTALYWYRQSLGQGLEFLIYFQGNSAPDKSGLPSDRFSAERTGGSVSTLTIQRTQQEDSAVYLCASSLVGGGLEETQYFGPGTRLLVL.

This sequence joins TRBV19 and TRBJ1-2; D uncertain. From germline, CDR1 is LNHDA and CDR2 SQIVND (reference sequence). V was pared by 3 bases and J by 5 bases, with 13 bases between. The CDR3 spans 14 residues. This CDR3 is CASSIRSTAYGYTF. CDR3 nucleotides: TGTGCCAGTAGTATTAGATCCACCGCGTATGGCTACACCTTC.

There are a few counts of this clonotype. This chain links TRBV4-3 with TRBJ1-2; unclear D gene. Germline CDR1 LGHNA, CDR2 YSLEER. V lost 0 bases and J lost 1, with 9 bases in between. The CDR3 is 15 residues long. This CDR3 is CASSQELGNNYGYTF. For the CDR3, the DNA is TGCGCCAGCAGCCAAGAACTTGGGAATAACTATGGCTACACCTTC.

This clonotype was detected only a few times. The chain links TRBV30 to TRBJ2-3; D uncertain. Germline CDR1 is GTSNPN and CDR2 is SVGIG (reference sequence). This CDR3 has 12 amino acids. Trimming pared 0 bases from V and 0 bases from J, leaving 1 base between. The CDR3 loop reads CAWSVSTDTQYF. In DNA form, the CDR3 reads TGTGCCTGGAGTGTAAGCACAGATACGCAGTATTTT.

The chain couples TRBV9 to TRBJ1-2; the D gene is possibly TRBD1 (5 bases). Germline-derived CDR1 and CDR2 are SGDLS and YYNGEE. V dropped 0 bases and J dropped 6 bases, with 12 bases sitting between them. CDR3 length: 14 residues. CDR3 in amino acids: CASSVGRGDHGYTF. In DNA form, the CDR3 reads TGTGCCAGCAGCGTAGGTCGAGGGGACCATGGCTACACCTTC.

This clonotype has a count of ten or more. This chain connects TRBV5-1 to TRBJ2-1, with D unclear. Trimming stripped 5 bases from V and 0 bases from J, with 12 bases between. This CDR3 contains 15 residues. The V gene's germline CDR1 is SGHRS and CDR2 YFSETQ. DNA of the CDR3: TGCGCCAGCAGTCGACGCTCGAGCTCCTACAATGAGCAGTTCTTC. Encoded protein: CASSRRSSSYNEQFF. The full variable domain, with the rest looked up from reference TRBV5-1 and TRBJ2-1, is KAGVTQTPRYLIKTRGQQVTLSCSPISGHRSVSWYQQTPGQGLQFLFEYFSETQRNKGNFPGRFSGRQFSNSRSEMNVSTLELGDSALYLCASSRRSSSYNEQFFGPGTRLTVL.

This clonotype appeared a few times. The V gene is TRBV10-3, the J gene TRBJ2-3; D unclear. Trimming stripped 7 bases from V and 3 bases from J, with 5 bases between. The CDR3 covers 11 residues. Looked up from germline, CDR1 is ENHRY and CDR2 is SYGVKD. CDR3 sequence (DNA): TGTGCCATCATGACGACAGATACGCAGTATTTT. Translation gives CAIMTTDTQYF.

The V call is TRBV30, the J call TRBJ2-5; the D gene could be TRBD1 or TRBD2 (5 bases each). This CDR3 has 14 amino acids. Per germline, CDR1 GTSNPN and CDR2 SVGIG (reference sequence). V was shortened by 0 bases and J by 5 bases, with 13 bases between the two germline ends. CDR3 bases: TGTGCCTGGAGTGTACAGGCCGGGGCGGAGACCCAGTACTTC. Encoded protein: CAWSVQAGAETQYF.

The chain links TRBV5-1 to TRBJ2-3, with 9 bases matching TRBD2. This CDR3 contains 16 residues. Trimming removed 4 bases from V and 4 bases from J; junction bases left unmatched: 10. CDR1 is SGHRS, CDR2 YFSETQ, per germline. CDR3 nucleotides: TGCGCCAGCAGCCCCCAGGGAGCGGGGGGACCAGATACGCAGTATTTT. Protein sequence: CASSPQGAGGPDTQYF.

The chain links TRBV5-5 to TRBJ2-4; D is uncertain. CDR3 length equals 13 residues. V was shortened by 2 bases and J by 9 bases, with 12 bases between the two germline ends. Per the germline V gene, CDR1 is SGHKS and CDR2 is YYEKEE (reference sequence). For the CDR3, the DNA is TGTGCCAGCAGCTTTCTAGGTCCAGGCATTCAGTACTTC. Encoded protein: CASSFLGPGIQYF.

The rearrangement links TRBV10-3 to TRBJ2-3; tentatively, D is TRBD2 (6 bases). CDR3 length equals 14 residues. V was trimmed by 2 bases and J by 6 bases, leaving 12 bases between them. Germline V gives CDR1 ENHRY, CDR2 SYGVKD. In DNA, the CDR3 is TGTGCCATCAGTGAGCAGAGGGACTTGGATACGCAGTATTTT. Amino acids: CAISEQRDLDTQYF.

The chain uses TRBV6-5 and TRBJ2-7, with TRBD2 identical over 7 bases. Germline assignment: CDR1 MNHEY and CDR2 SVGAGI. This CDR3 has 15 amino acids. J gave up 2 bases and V 0 bases, and 4 bases lay outside the gene matches. CDR3 bases: TGTGCCAGCAGTTACTCCCGGACTAGTGCCTACGAGCAGTACTTC. Residues: CASSYSRTSAYEQYF.

V is TRBV3-1 and J is TRBJ1-5; D not certain. Germline CDR1 and CDR2: LGHDT and YNNKEL (reference sequence). V lost 3 bases and J 4 bases, leaving 7 bases between the germline ends. The CDR3 is made up of 13 amino acids. The CDR3 spells CASSHGGNQPQHF. CDR3 sequence (DNA): TGTGCCAGCAGCCATGGTGGAAATCAGCCCCAGCATTTT. Full variable domain (rest looked up from reference TRBV3-1 and TRBJ1-5): DTAVSQTPKYLVTQMGNDKSIKCEQNLGHDTMYWYKQDSKKFLKIMFSYNNKELIINETVPNRFSPKSPDKAHLNLHINSLELGDSAVYFCASSHGGNQPQHFGDGTRLSIL.

The chain carries TRBV6-5 and TRBJ2-1; a weak D match, TRBD2 (7 bases). From germline, CDR1 is MNHEY and CDR2 SVGAGI. This CDR3 contains 17 residues. The ends were cut back, 5 bases at V and 4 bases at J, with 21 bases in the middle. CDR3 in amino acids: CASSLRGGAEFYNEQFF. For the CDR3, the DNA is TGTGCCAGCAGTCTTAGGGGGGGGGCCGAATTTTACAATGAGCAGTTCTTC.

J is TRBJ2-7 and V is TRBV10-3; 7 bases map to TRBD1. In germline, CDR1 is ENHRY, CDR2 SYGVKD. The CDR3 runs 14 residues. The V segment lost 6 bases and the J segment 3 bases; nucleotides outside the gene matches: 8. CDR3 loop: CAISTGVHNYEQYV. The CDR3 coding sequence is TGTGCCATCAGCACAGGGGTTCACAACTACGAGCAGTACGTC.

This chain's CDR3 is CSARDRRTGITEAFF. CDR3 DNA sequence: TGCAGTGCTAGAGATAGACGGACAGGGATCACTGAAGCTTTCTTT. The V call is TRBV20-1, the J call TRBJ1-1, with 8 bases matching TRBD1. With 0 bases clipped from V and 4 bases from J, the junction kept 7 bases outside the gene matches. CDR1 and CDR2 (germline): DFQATT, SNEGSKA (reference sequence). CDR3 length equals 15 residues.

This chain links TRBV6-1 with TRBJ2-2; TRBD2 matches at 12 bases. The CDR3 covers 15 residues. From germline, CDR1 is MNHNS and CDR2 SASEGT. V trimming: 1 base; J trimming: 7 bases; junction bases outside the gene matches: 1. The CDR3 region is CASSEGTSGVGELFF. The CDR3 region has the DNA TGTGCCAGCAGTGAAGGGACTAGCGGGGTCGGGGAGCTGTTTTTT.

This clonotype was detected many times. The V gene is TRBV9, the J gene TRBJ2-1; possibly TRBD1 for D (5 bases). Trimming removed 0 bases at V and 5 bases at J, with 9 bases between. CDR3 size: 14 residues. Germline CDR1 SGDLS, CDR2 YYNGEE. The CDR3 protein is CASSVGGRHNEQFF. CDR3 nucleotide sequence: TGTGCCAGCAGCGTAGGGGGCAGACACAATGAGCAGTTCTTC.

This clonotype was seen only a few times. CDR3 sequence reads: CASSRSRGGPDPQPQHF. CDR3 bases: TGTGCCAGCAGTCGTTCGCGAGGGGGGCCCGATCCCCAGCCCCAGCATTTT. The rearrangement joins TRBV6-5 to TRBJ1-5; TRBD1 is a possible D gene (6 bases). The CDR3 is made up of 17 amino acids. The ends were cut back, 5 bases at V and 7 bases at J, with 24 bases in the middle. Germline-derived CDR1 and CDR2 are MNHEY and SVGAGI.

This clonotype was recorded at least ten times. This chain links TRBV6-5 with TRBJ2-7; D might be TRBD1 or TRBD2, each matching 5 bases. The CDR3 loop spans 15 amino acids. Germline V CDR1 and CDR2: MNHEY, SVGAGI. Trimming stripped 0 bases from V and 5 bases from J, with 14 bases between. The CDR3 DNA reads TGTGCCAGCAGTTACTCATTCGGCAGGGAGCACGAGCAGTACTTC. Its protein is CASSYSFGREHEQYF.

This clonotype was observed a handful of times. V and J are TRBV11-2 and TRBJ2-2, with D possibly being TRBD2 (7 bases). The CDR3 totals 16 residues. Per germline, CDR1 SGHAT and CDR2 FQNNGV. V dropped 3 bases and J dropped 7 bases, with 18 bases sitting between them. The CDR3, as DNA: TGTGCCAGCAGCTTCCCGCGGGGGCCCCTCGGCGGGGAGCTGTTTTTT. This translates into CASSFPRGPLGGELFF.

The rearrangement uses TRBV12-3 or TRBV12-4 and TRBJ2-7, with 9 nucleotides matching TRBD1. The trim removed 6 bases at V and 4 bases at J, leaving 7 bases unmatched. This CDR3 spans 14 amino acids. DNA of the CDR3: TGTGCCAGCAGCACGGGACAGGGAGGGTACGAGCAGTACTTC. This translates into CASSTGQGGYEQYF.

This clonotype occurred a few times. This chain uses TRBV21-1 with TRBJ1-1; the table assigns TRBD1, which was not confirmed against the DNA. TRBV21-1 is noted as a pseudogene. CDR3 length: 13 amino acids. CDR3 loop: CASLPRGRLKAFF. DNA of the CDR3: TGTGCCAGCCTCCCTCGGGGGCGCCTCAAGGCTTTCTTT.